This paragraph covers one TCR beta chain sequence. These data come from a study of blood T cell repertoires in COVID-19. Study at large: Spain, Italy and the United States supplied samples that represented acute and convalescent COVID-19.

Original methodology: The authors estimated nucleated cell counts from reference gene primer amplification. Sequenced by immunoSEQ multiplex PCR; TCRdb stores in-frame clones only, minus some. V, J and clone size reflect that table, while D and trimming were determined from the DNA. The table lists 330,000 or so clones, roughly nine tenths of them singletons, with almost 3% in the top ten. Participants came from 20 to 25 US areas, aged roughly 18 to 89 years. Donors in Cohort 3 counted as recovered after two negative PCRs, clearance, or symptom resolution. The ends were cut back, 4 bases at V and 2 bases at J, with 11 bases in the middle. Germline-derived CDR1 and CDR2 are MNHEY and SVGAGI. This CDR3 has 14 amino acids.

Source material: PBMCs or T cells enriched from blood (not recorded which). The sequence was collected from a woman younger than 45 who had recovered from COVID-19. This chain links TRBV6-5 with TRBJ1-2; D is possibly TRBD1 (5 bases). CDR3 coding DNA: TGTGCCAGCAGTTCTTACGACAGCAACTATGGCTACACCTTC. Its protein product is CASSSYDSNYGYTF.